The T cell receptor (beta chain) described here comes from a study of OX40 agonist ivuxolimab in advanced cancers. Germline V gene lookup returns CDR1 SGHRS and CDR2 YFSETQ. There are 16 residues in the CDR3. Trimming left V 3 bases short and J 1 base short, with 16 bases between. Produced via immunoSEQ multiplex PCR; TCRdb's table is partial and in-frame only. The repertoire holds some 83,000 clones, with 86% as singletons. This sequence was found in an adult with an advanced solid tumor such as melanoma, head and neck, liver or kidney cancer. Sequenced material: CD4+ or CD8+ T cells sorted from blood, taken in a trial of the OX40 agonist ivuxolimab. This rearrangement joins TRBV5-1 to TRBJ2-5; D may be TRBD1 (5 bases). CDR3 sequence: CASSSGPTGLQETQYF. The CDR3 nucleotides are TGCGCCAGCAGCTCCGGACCTACAGGCCTCCAAGAGACCCAGTACTTC.